This T cell receptor beta chain stems from a study of memory CD4+ T cells and cytomegalovirus serostatus. Overall study context: This sample comes from healthy Belgian adults, about nine CMV seropositive, approximately 25 seronegative.

Single viable CD3+CD4+CD8-CD45RO+ cells were sorted as the memory CD4+ T cells. The CDR3 has 13 residues. Germline CDR1 and CDR2: MNHNS and SASEGT. Between the trimmed V and J ends, which lost 1 base and 5 bases, there was a span of 8 bases. Only in-frame clones appear in the TCRdb table, and some are missing; sequencing was by immunoSEQ multiplex PCR. The sample lists 64,000 or so clones; about 74% were seen once. Sequenced: memory CD4+ T cells from blood. The chain uses TRBV6-1 and TRBJ2-5; possibly TRBD2 for D (5 bases). This sequence was found in an adult in good health and CMV-seronegative. The CDR3 DNA reads as TGTGCCAGCAGTGAAGAACGAGGGGAGACCCAGTACTTC. Protein sequence: CASSEERGETQYF.